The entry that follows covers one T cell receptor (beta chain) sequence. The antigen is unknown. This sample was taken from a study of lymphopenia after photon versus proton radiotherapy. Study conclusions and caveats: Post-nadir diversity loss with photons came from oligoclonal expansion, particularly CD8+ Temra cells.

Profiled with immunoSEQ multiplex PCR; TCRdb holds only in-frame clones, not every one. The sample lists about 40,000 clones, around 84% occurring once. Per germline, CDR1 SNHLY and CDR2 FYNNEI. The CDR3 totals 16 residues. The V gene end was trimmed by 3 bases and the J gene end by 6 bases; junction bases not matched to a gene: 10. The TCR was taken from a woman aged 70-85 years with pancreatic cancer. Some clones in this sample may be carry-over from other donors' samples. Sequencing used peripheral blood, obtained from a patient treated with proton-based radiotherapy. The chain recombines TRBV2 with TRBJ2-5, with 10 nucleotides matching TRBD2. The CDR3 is CASSDWASGSLQTQYF. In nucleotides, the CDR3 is TGTGCCAGCAGTGATTGGGCTAGCGGGAGTTTGCAGACCCAGTACTTC.